Presented here are 18 T cell receptor beta chains from one specimen sequenced in a study of blood T cell repertoires in COVID-19. Profiling relied on immunoSEQ multiplex PCR, and the TCRdb table lists in-frame clones only, not all of them. The repertoire holds about 94,000 clones, with more than 60% as singletons. Sequences were obtained from peripheral blood. The receptors stem from a human donor in a cohort sampled during active COVID-19.

V and J are TRBV6-5 and TRBJ2-7; 7 bases are a match to TRBD2. Germline CDR1 is MNHEY and CDR2 is SVGAGI. V lost 5 bases, J lost 0 bases, and 7 bases stayed unmatched. The CDR3 has 15 amino acids. CDR3 sequence reads: CASSSGGGGSYEQYF. In DNA form, the CDR3 reads TGTGCCAGCAGTAGCGGCGGGGGTGGCTCCTACGAGCAGTACTTC.

The V call is TRBV18, the J call TRBJ2-7; 11 nucleotides align to TRBD2. Losses at the gene ends were 5 bases for V and 0 bases for J; bases not matched to a gene: 0. Germline CDR1 is KGHSH and CDR2 is LQKENI. This CDR3 is built from 14 residues. Written as DNA, the CDR3 is TGTGCCAGCTCAGGACTAGCGGGCTCCTACGAGCAGTACTTC. Translating it yields CASSGLAGSYEQYF.

V and J are TRBV3-1 (or the pseudogene TRBV3-2) and TRBJ2-5, with 10 bases matching TRBD2. V was clipped by 1 base and J by 5 bases; unmatched bases: 7. CDR3 size: 16 residues. Germline assignment: CDR1 LGHDT and CDR2 YNNKEL (reference sequence). CDR3 in amino acids: CASSQGLGLARETQYF. CDR3 coding DNA: TGTGCCAGCAGCCAAGGCTTGGGACTAGCGCGGGAGACCCAGTACTTC.

The chain couples TRBV28 to TRBJ1-6; the match to TRBD1 covers 9 bases. The CDR3 runs 15 residues. J gave up 5 bases and V 7 bases, and 6 bases lay outside the gene matches. Germline V lookup: CDR1 MDHEN, CDR2 SYDVKM. CDR3 bases: TGTGCCAGCAACCAGGGGGACAGGGATAATTCACCCCTCCACTTT. It codes for CASNQGDRDNSPLHF.

This chain links TRBV28 with TRBJ2-5; TRBD2 aligns across 11 bases. The CDR3 spans 16 residues. V shed 4 bases and J 5 bases; nucleotides not matched to a gene: 9. CDR1 and CDR2 from the germline V gene are MDHEN and SYDVKM. The CDR3 protein is CASSSPLAGVVETQYF. Written as DNA, the CDR3 is TGTGCCAGCAGTTCGCCACTAGCGGGAGTGGTGGAGACCCAGTACTTC.

The sample holds a few counts of this clone. This chain uses TRBV14 with TRBJ2-3; TRBD2 agrees at 8 bases. CDR1 SGHDN and CDR2 FVKESK come from the germline V gene. The CDR3 loop spans 15 amino acids. The junction had 7 bases not matched to a gene; V was cut back by 4 bases and J by 4 bases. The CDR3, as DNA: TGTGCCAGCAGCCCCCTCCGGGGGGGGGCAGATACGCAGTATTTT. This translates into CASSPLRGGADTQYF.

The chain couples TRBV7-2 to TRBJ2-7; tentative D call: TRBD2 (5 bases). V was shortened by 6 bases and J by 7 bases, with 19 bases between the two germline ends. The CDR3 is made up of 14 amino acids. Looked up from germline, CDR1 is SGHTA and CDR2 is FQGNSA. The CDR3 bases are TGTGCCAGCAGGGGAGACCGACCACCCTGGGAGCAGTACTTC. Its protein is CASRGDRPPWEQYF.

The chain carries TRBV28 and TRBJ2-1, with D possibly TRBD2 on 5 matching bases. This CDR3 comprises 13 residues. The germline V and J ends were trimmed by 2 bases and 8 bases, with 10 bases remaining between them. Germline V gene data show CDR1 as MDHEN and CDR2 as SYDVKM. The CDR3 coding sequence is TGTGCCAGCAGTTTACGGTTCGGGGATGAGCAGTTCTTC. Translation: CASSLRFGDEQFF.

This chain uses TRBV6-5 with TRBJ2-5; TRBD2 is a possible D gene (5 bases). This CDR3 is 14 amino acids long. V was cut by 6 bases and J by 2 bases, with 13 bases left in between. Per the germline V gene, CDR1 is MNHEY and CDR2 is SVGAGI. The CDR3 loop is CASSSRTLQETQYF. The DNA for the CDR3 is TGTGCCAGCAGCTCGAGGACTTTGCAAGAGACCCAGTACTTC.

The V gene is TRBV7-2, the J gene TRBJ2-3; 7 nucleotides line up with TRBD2. CDR1 and CDR2 from the germline V gene are SGHTA and FQGNSA. J gave up 0 bases and V 0 bases, and 12 bases lay outside the gene matches. The CDR3 is 19 amino acids. The CDR3 loop reads CASSLAPHGGRHSTDTQYF. CDR3 nucleotides: TGTGCCAGCAGCTTAGCCCCACACGGGGGGAGGCATAGCACAGATACGCAGTATTTT.

This sequence joins TRBV25-1 and TRBJ2-1; 12 bases fit TRBD2. The germline V gene encodes CDR1 MGHDK and CDR2 SYGVNS. This CDR3 is built from 17 residues. Germline trimming cut 7 bases from V and 0 bases from J; bases unmatched to any gene: 7. The CDR3 nucleotides read TGTGCCAGCACCCCAGGGACTAGCGGGCCCTCCTACAATGAGCAGTTCTTC. This codes for CASTPGTSGPSYNEQFF. The entire variable domain, with the rest obtained from reference TRBV25-1 and TRBJ2-1, is as follows: EADIYQTPRYLVIGTGKKITLECSQTMGHDKMYWYQQDPGMELHLIHYSYGVNSTEKGDLSSESTVSRIRTEHFPLTLESARPSHTSQYLCASTPGTSGPSYNEQFFGPGTRLTVL.

The table lists this clone with a few counts. J is TRBJ2-6 and V is TRBV7-2; 9 bases line up with TRBD1. From germline, CDR1 is SGHTA and CDR2 FQGNSA. Trimming at V came to 2 bases and at J to 4 bases, leaving 9 bases not matched to a gene. The CDR3 is 18 amino acids. CDR3 region: CASSLLGDRAGGANVLTF. CDR3 sequence (DNA): TGTGCCAGCAGCTTACTTGGGGACAGGGCCGGAGGGGCCAACGTCCTGACTTTC.

The V and J genes are TRBV7-2 and TRBJ2-6, with 14 nucleotides matching TRBD2. Germline V gives CDR1 SGHTA, CDR2 FQGNSA. The CDR3 covers 17 residues. The V segment lost 4 bases and the J segment 3 bases; nucleotides outside the gene matches: 2. The CDR3 loop is CASSSGLAGGGANVLTF. In DNA form, the CDR3 reads TGTGCCAGCAGCTCCGGACTAGCGGGAGGTGGGGCCAACGTCCTGACTTTC.

The V gene is TRBV28, the J gene TRBJ2-1; 9 bases line up with TRBD2. The junction had 4 bases not matched to a gene; V was cut back by 3 bases and J by 4 bases. Germline-derived CDR1 and CDR2 are MDHEN and SYDVKM. CDR3 length: 15 amino acids. CDR3 sequence reads: CASSLAGGRYNEQFF. In nucleotides, the CDR3 is TGTGCCAGCAGTTTGGCGGGAGGGAGGTACAATGAGCAGTTCTTC.

This clone came up a few times. The V gene is TRBV28, the J gene TRBJ2-1; 12 nucleotides align to TRBD2. The CDR3 sequence is 17 residues long. V was pared by 3 bases and J by 5 bases, with 8 bases of the junction left unmatched. The germline V gene has CDR1 MDHEN and CDR2 SYDVKM. The CDR3 region is CASSFPDLAGGNNEQFF. CDR3 DNA: TGTGCCAGCAGTTTCCCCGACCTAGCGGGAGGGAACAATGAGCAGTTCTTC.

The rearrangement links TRBV5-5 to TRBJ2-1; 7 bases align to TRBD2. The germline gives CDR1 SGHKS, CDR2 YYEKEE (reference sequence). V dropped 4 bases and J dropped 6; count of bases not matched to a gene: 10. This CDR3 has 15 amino acids. The DNA for the CDR3 is TGTGCCAGCAGCGAGGATCGAGGGAGGGCCAATGAGCAGTTCTTC. Amino acids: CASSEDRGRANEQFF.

This clone was recorded a few times. The chain recombines TRBV19 with TRBJ2-3; D might be TRBD1 (6 bases). Trimming removed 6 bases from V and 2 bases from J, with 15 bases in between. CDR3 size: 15 residues. From germline, CDR1 is LNHDA and CDR2 SQIVND (reference sequence). Here the CDR3 DNA reads TGTGCCAGTAGAATAACAGGGCCAGCCACAGATACGCAGTATTTT. Encoded protein: CASRITGPATDTQYF.

Notes on this clone: One end of the junction fails to match germline, which may point to a read error. The chain has TRBV7-7 and TRBJ2-7; 10 nucleotides line up with TRBD2. Germline V gene sequence: CDR1 SSHAT, CDR2 FNYEAQ (reference sequence). This CDR3 spans 15 amino acids. The chain's CDR3 is CASSPSALAGVEQYF. As DNA, the CDR3 is TGTGCTAGCAGCCCGTCGGCGCTAGCGGGAGTCGAGCAGTACTTC.